The present TCR beta chain was sequenced within a study of T cells in Graves' hyperthyroidism and ophthalmopathy. Germline V CDR1 and CDR2: SGHAT, FQDESV (reference sequence). The CDR3 loop spans 13 amino acids. Trimming removed 5 bases from V and 7 bases from J, with 11 bases in between. Uncontrolled infection, other autoimmune disease, pregnancy or lactation led to exclusion. The investigators amplified TCR beta CDR3 regions from RNA transcripts. The HTBI set primed first-round TCR CDR3 RT-PCR. TCRdb recomputed calls from the multiplex PCR reads with MiXCR, one row per CDR3 protein. The data show 450,000 to 700,000 distinct CDR3 sequences, approximately 44% seen once.

The TCR originated in an adult woman with Graves' disease, either hyperthyroidism or ophthalmopathy (not recorded which). The sequenced sample consisted of peripheral blood or thyroid tissue (not recorded which). The chain recombines TRBV11-1 with TRBJ1-4; D is perhaps TRBD1 (5 bases). CDR3 sequence reads: CASSMGRREKLFF. CDR3 in DNA: TGTGCCAGCAGCATGGGGCGGCGTGAAAAACTGTTTTTT.